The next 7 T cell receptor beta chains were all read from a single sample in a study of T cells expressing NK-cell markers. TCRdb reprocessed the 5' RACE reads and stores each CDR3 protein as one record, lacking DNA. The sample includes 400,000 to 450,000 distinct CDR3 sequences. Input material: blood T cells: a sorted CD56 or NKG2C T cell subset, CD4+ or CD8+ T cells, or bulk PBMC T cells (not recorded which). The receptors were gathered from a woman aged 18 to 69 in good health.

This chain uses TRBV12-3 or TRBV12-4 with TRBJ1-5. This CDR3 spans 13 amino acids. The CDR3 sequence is CASSFSPNQPQHF.

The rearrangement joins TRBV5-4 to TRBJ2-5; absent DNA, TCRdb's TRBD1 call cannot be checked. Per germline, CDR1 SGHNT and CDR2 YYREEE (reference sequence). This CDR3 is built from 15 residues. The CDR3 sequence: CASSFGGGAEKTQYF. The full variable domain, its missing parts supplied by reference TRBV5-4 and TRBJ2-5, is ETGVTQSPTHLIKTRGQQVTLRCSSQSGHNTVSWYQQALGQGPQFIFQYYREEENGRGNFPPRFSGLQFPNYSSELNVNALELDDSALYLCASSFGGGAEKTQYFGPGTRLLVL.

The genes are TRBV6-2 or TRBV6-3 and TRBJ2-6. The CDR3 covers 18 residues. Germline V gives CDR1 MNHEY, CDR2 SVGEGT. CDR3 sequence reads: CASSYYGVRPRGANVLTF.

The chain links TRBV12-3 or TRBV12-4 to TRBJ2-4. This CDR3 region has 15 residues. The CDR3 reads CASSLSDGAKNIQYF.

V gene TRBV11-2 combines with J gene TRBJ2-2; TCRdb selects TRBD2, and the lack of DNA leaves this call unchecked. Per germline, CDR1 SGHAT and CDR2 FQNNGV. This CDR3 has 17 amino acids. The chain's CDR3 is CASSLGLAGEGAGELFF. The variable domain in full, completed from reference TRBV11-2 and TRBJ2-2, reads EAGVAQSPRYKIIEKRQSVAFWCNPISGHATLYWYQQILGQGPKLLIQFQNNGVVDDSQLPKDRFSAERLKGVDSTLKIQPAKLEDSAVYLCASSLGLAGEGAGELFFGEGSRLTVL.

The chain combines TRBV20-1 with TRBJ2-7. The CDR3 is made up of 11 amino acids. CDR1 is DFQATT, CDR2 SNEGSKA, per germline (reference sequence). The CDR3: CCARRLYEQYF.

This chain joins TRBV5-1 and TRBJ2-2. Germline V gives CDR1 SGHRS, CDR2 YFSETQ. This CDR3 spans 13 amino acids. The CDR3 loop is CASSYVGTGELFF.